This T cell receptor beta chain is from a study of cytomegalovirus exposure and HLA in healthy donors. PCR employed 60 Vbeta and 13 Jbeta primers. The table came from immunoSEQ multiplex PCR; TCRdb's copy has only in-frame clones and leaves some out. In the table there are around 210,000 clones, 82% of which are singletons. The study's findings and limits: Follow-up analysis seemed to connect common viral pathogens with several of the most significant clusters identified. TRBV6-2, TRBV6-3 and some other V segments were excluded as indistinguishable. In an earlier analysis, about 87% or about 30%: the productive usage of most TCR beta V segments.

This CDR3 contains 15 residues. The germline V and J ends were trimmed by 0 bases and 8 bases, with 14 bases remaining between them. Germline V lookup: CDR1 SGHRS, CDR2 YFSETQ. With respect to this clone: Its antigen is undetermined.

The rearrangement uses TRBV5-1 and TRBJ1-4, with D possibly being TRBD1 (5 bases). The TCR sequence derives from a woman aged 40 to 50 in good health and CMV-seronegative. Sequenced material: PBMCs. The CDR3 is CASSLAVRGDEKLFF. CDR3 coding DNA: TGCGCCAGCAGCTTGGCCGTTAGGGGTGACGAAAAACTGTTTTTT. Filled out from reference TRBV5-1 and TRBJ1-4, the complete variable domain reads KAGVTQTPRYLIKTRGQQVTLSCSPISGHRSVSWYQQTPGQGLQFLFEYFSETQRNKGNFPGRFSGRQFSNSRSEMNVSTLELGDSALYLCASSLAVRGDEKLFFGSGTQLSVL.